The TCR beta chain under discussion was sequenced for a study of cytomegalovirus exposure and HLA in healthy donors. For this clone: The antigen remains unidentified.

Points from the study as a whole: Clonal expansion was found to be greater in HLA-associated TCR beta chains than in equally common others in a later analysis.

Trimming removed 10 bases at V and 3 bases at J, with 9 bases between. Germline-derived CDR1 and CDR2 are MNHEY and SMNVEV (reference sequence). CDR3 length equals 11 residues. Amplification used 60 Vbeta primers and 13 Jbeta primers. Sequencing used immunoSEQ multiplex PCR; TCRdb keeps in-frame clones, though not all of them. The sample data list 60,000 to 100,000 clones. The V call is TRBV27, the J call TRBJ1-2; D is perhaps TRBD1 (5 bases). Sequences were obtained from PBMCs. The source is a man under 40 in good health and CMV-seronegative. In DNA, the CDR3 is TGTGCCACACGGGACTACTATGGCTACACCTTC. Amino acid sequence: CATRDYYGYTF.